One sample yielded the 21 T cell receptor beta chains listed below, sequenced in a study of OX40 agonist ivuxolimab in advanced cancers. The assay was immunoSEQ multiplex PCR, and TCRdb's table has in-frame clones only and misses some. The data hold tens of thousands of clones, with 90% observed a single time. The material was CD4+ or CD8+ T cells sorted from blood, obtained in a trial of the OX40 agonist ivuxolimab. The receptors were gathered from an adult with an advanced solid tumor such as melanoma, head and neck, liver or kidney cancer.

The chain is built from TRBV19 and TRBJ2-7, with a possible D match to TRBD1 (6 bases). The V gene lost 5 bases and the J gene lost 3 bases, with 11 bases spanning the gap. This CDR3 contains 13 residues. Germline V CDR1 and CDR2: LNHDA, SQIVND (reference sequence). CDR3 bases: TGTGCCAGTAGTTTCCGGGACAACTACGAGCAGTACGTC. This sequence encodes CASSFRDNYEQYV.

The sample holds one count of this clone. This chain links TRBV9 with TRBJ1-6; D is ambiguous. V was pared by 0 bases and J by 10 bases, with 5 bases between. The CDR3 runs to 12 residues. CDR1 SGDLS and CDR2 YYNGEE come from the germline V gene. The CDR3 sequence: CASSVEGSPLHF. CDR3 sequence (DNA): TGTGCCAGCAGCGTAGAGGGATCACCCCTCCACTTT.

This sequence joins TRBV9 and TRBJ2-1; the D is unclear. The CDR3 has 16 amino acids. V shed 0 bases and J shed 6 bases, with 16 bases lying between them. The germline V gene has CDR1 SGDLS and CDR2 YYNGEE. The CDR3 bases are TGTGCCAGCAGCGTAGCTCAGGCATACTCGGGCAATGAGCAGTTCTTC. Translation: CASSVAQAYSGNEQFF.

The rearrangement uses TRBV10-2 and TRBJ1-2; TRBD1 is a possible D gene (5 bases). CDR3 length: 14 amino acids. Germline V lookup: CDR1 WSHSY, CDR2 SAAADI. V shed 3 bases and J shed 5 bases, with 13 bases lying between them. The CDR3: CASSDGTFHYGYTF. The DNA of the CDR3 is TGCGCCAGCAGTGACGGGACTTTTCATTATGGCTACACCTTC.

The rearrangement links TRBV29-1 to TRBJ1-5; TRBD1 matches 7 bases. Germline CDR1 SQVTM, CDR2 ANQGSEA. V shed 6 bases, J shed 4 bases, and the junction held 6 bases outside the gene matches. CDR3 length equals 13 residues. CDR3 bases: TGCAGCGTAATGGGACAGCCAAATCAGCCCCAGCATTTT. Protein product: CSVMGQPNQPQHF.

This chain joins TRBV6-5 and TRBJ2-3; 12 nucleotides agree with TRBD2. The germline gives CDR1 MNHEY, CDR2 SVGAGI. This CDR3 region has 16 residues. The ends lost 0 bases at V and 4 bases at J; junction bases unmatched: 2. The CDR3 nucleotides read TGTGCCAGCAGTTACTCCGCTAGCGGGGGGGCAGATACGCAGTATTTT. It codes for CASSYSASGGADTQYF.

The J gene is TRBJ2-6, the V gene TRBV10-3, with TRBD1 matching over 9 bases. The trim removed 3 bases at V and 0 bases at J, leaving 6 bases unmatched. The CDR3 consists of 18 residues. Germline values: CDR1 ENHRY, CDR2 SYGVKD. The CDR3 reads CAISDPDRGISGANVLTF. CDR3 nucleotides: TGTGCCATCAGTGACCCGGACAGGGGTATCTCTGGGGCCAACGTCCTGACTTTC.

This clone was observed once. A junction boundary mismatches the germline segment, possibly from a read error. The chain joins TRBV11-2 to TRBJ2-3, with D possibly being TRBD1 (6 bases). Per the germline V gene, CDR1 is SGHAT and CDR2 is FQNNGV. CDR3 size: 14 residues. The CDR3 sequence is CASRLTGSRDTQYF. CDR3 sequence (DNA): TGTGCCAGCAGGCTGACAGGCAGCAGAGATACGCAGTATTTT.

This chain connects TRBV19 to TRBJ2-7, with D uncertain. The CDR3 extends over 8 amino acids. The V gene's germline CDR1 is LNHDA and CDR2 SQIVND (reference sequence). CDR3: CKGCEQYV. The DNA of the CDR3 is TGTAAAGGGTGCGAGCAGTACGTC.

J is TRBJ2-1 and V is TRBV5-4; D possibly corresponds to TRBD1 (7 bases). Trimming removed 5 bases at V and 5 bases at J, with 11 bases between. The CDR3 is made up of 13 amino acids. Germline values: CDR1 SGHNT, CDR2 YYREEE (reference sequence). The CDR3 DNA is TGTGCCAGCAGGGGCGGGACAGACAATGAGCAGTTCTTC. This codes for CASRGGTDNEQFF.

The chain has TRBV6-6 and TRBJ2-7; maybe TRBD2 (6 bases). Trimming pared 6 bases from V and 6 bases from J, leaving 18 bases between. Germline V CDR1 and CDR2: MNHNY, SVGAGI (reference sequence). The CDR3 sequence is 14 residues long. The CDR3 bases are TGTGCCAGCAGCGGAGGGATAGAGGCAGGCGAGCAGTACGTC. Translating it yields CASSGGIEAGEQYV.

Written as DNA, the CDR3 is TGTGCCAGCAGCTTGAGACTAGCGGGGGGCACAGATACGCAGTATTTT. This encodes CASSLRLAGGTDTQYF. The rearrangement joins TRBV5-4 to TRBJ2-3, with 12 positions matching TRBD2. Germline V gives CDR1 SGHNT, CDR2 YYREEE (reference sequence). Losses at the gene ends were 1 base for V and 1 base for J; bases not matched to a gene: 1. This CDR3 is built from 16 residues.

The genes are TRBV30 and TRBJ2-7, with D perhaps being TRBD1 or TRBD2 (5 bases each). This CDR3 region has 13 residues. The germline V gene encodes CDR1 GTSNPN and CDR2 SVGIG (reference sequence). The ends were cut back, 5 bases at V and 2 bases at J, with 13 bases in the middle. The CDR3 region is CAWGSQGAYEQYF. The CDR3 DNA sequence: TGTGCCTGGGGTTCTCAGGGAGCCTACGAGCAGTACTTC.

The rearrangement joins TRBV25-1 to TRBJ1-2, with TRBD1 as a possible D gene (6 bases). V lost 10 bases and J 4 bases, leaving 16 bases between the germline ends. The CDR3 has 13 amino acids. Germline loops: CDR1 MGHDK, CDR2 SYGVNS. The CDR3 protein is CATNRERCYGYTF. CDR3 nucleotides: TGTGCCACCAACAGGGAAAGGTGCTATGGCTACACCTTC.

This chain uses TRBV5-4 with TRBJ2-7, with 9 bases lining up with TRBD2. The CDR3 has 14 amino acids. Trimming cost V 4 bases and J 3 bases; bases outside gene matches: 5. Germline V gene lookup returns CDR1 SGHNT and CDR2 YYREEE (reference sequence). CDR3 region: CASSPGTSIYEQYF. The CDR3 DNA follows: TGTGCCAGCAGCCCCGGGACTAGCATCTACGAGCAGTACTTC.

In this sample, this clone turned up once. The V gene is TRBV5-1, the J gene TRBJ2-3, with D unresolved. V was shortened by 4 bases and J by 0 bases, with 15 bases between the two germline ends. The CDR3 is made up of 16 amino acids. Germline V gene lookup returns CDR1 SGHRS and CDR2 YFSETQ. The CDR3: CASSPTPPPSTDTQYF. CDR3 coding DNA: TGCGCCAGCAGCCCCACCCCCCCTCCGAGCACAGATACGCAGTATTTT.

The CDR3 loop reads CASSYSIGDSSYEQYF. CDR3 sequence (DNA): TGTGCCAGCAGTTACTCGATAGGGGACAGCTCCTACGAGCAGTACTTC. The chain uses TRBV6-5 and TRBJ2-7; 7 bases fit TRBD1. Germline values: CDR1 MNHEY, CDR2 SVGAGI. V dropped 0 bases and J dropped 0; count of bases not matched to a gene: 5. The CDR3 spans 16 residues.

The genes are TRBV18 and TRBJ2-7; D not resolved. The CDR3 covers 13 residues. Trimming stripped 5 bases from V and 2 bases from J, with 10 bases between. Per germline, CDR1 KGHSH and CDR2 LQKENI. CDR3 sequence reads: CASSGDVTYEQYF. CDR3 coding DNA: TGTGCCAGCTCAGGTGACGTAACCTACGAGCAGTACTTC.

This chain uses TRBV6-5 with TRBJ2-5; 13 nucleotides line up with TRBD2. V was clipped by 4 bases and J by 1 base; unmatched bases: 3. This CDR3 is built from 16 residues. From germline, CDR1 is MNHEY and CDR2 SVGAGI. CDR3 protein: CASSLLAGGVQETQYF. CDR3 bases: TGTGCCAGCAGTTTACTAGCGGGGGGGGTCCAAGAGACCCAGTACTTC.

This clone was observed once. V usage is TRBV28 and J usage is TRBJ1-6; D is perhaps TRBD1 (6 bases). CDR1 MDHEN and CDR2 SYDVKM come from the germline V gene. Trimming took 0 bases from V and 4 from J, leaving 10 bases between them. The CDR3 loop spans 16 amino acids. The CDR3 region has the DNA TGTGCCAGCAGTTTATGGGGGGCGAATTATAATTCACCCCTCCACTTT. Its protein product is CASSLWGANYNSPLHF. Complete variable domain (other parts from reference TRBV28 and TRBJ1-6): DVKVTQSSRYLVKRTGEKVFLECVQDMDHENMFWYRQDPGLGLRLIYFSYDVKMKEKGDIPEGYSVSREKKERFSLILESASTNQTSMYLCASSLWGANYNSPLHFGNGTRLTVT.

The rearrangement joins TRBV7-8 to TRBJ1-5, with 8 bases identical to TRBD1. The CDR3 spans 17 residues. Germline V gives CDR1 SGHVS, CDR2 FQNEAQ. Germline trimming cut 10 bases from V and 0 bases from J; bases unmatched to any gene: 14. In DNA form, the CDR3 reads TGTGCCACCAGAGCAGGGGGCGGATCCGATAGCAATCAGCCCCAGCATTTT. As protein: CATRAGGGSDSNQPQHF. Full variable domain (remainder filled in from reference TRBV7-8 and TRBJ1-5): GAGVSQSPRYKVAKRGQDVALRCDPISGHVSLFWYQQALGQGPEFLTYFQNEAQLDKSGLPSDRFFAERPEGSVSTLKIQRTQQEDSAVYLCATRAGGGSDSNQPQHFGDGTRLSIL.